This T cell receptor (beta chain) was sequenced in a study of response to subunit inactivated influenza vaccine. Study-level results: With each seasonal influenza vaccination, the authors suggested, few new T cells are recruited.

As to this clonotype: What it binds is not known.

TCRdb reprocessed the RT-PCR reads via MiXCR and lists one record per CDR3 protein. Counted here are some 300,000 distinct CDR3 sequences, 22% occurring once; the ten biggest clones make up about a tenth. The source material was PBMCs from blood, sampled approximately 22 months after vaccination. The receptor was derived from a man aged 50 to 69 who received an inactivated influenza vaccine.

The CDR3 protein is CAWSVLGGMTEAFF. CDR3 bases: TGTGCCTGGAGTGTTTTGGGGGGCATGACTGAAGCTTTCTTT. V is TRBV30 and J is TRBJ1-1, with D possibly TRBD1 on 6 matching bases. Germline V CDR1 and CDR2: GTSNPN, SVGIG (reference sequence). This CDR3 has 14 residues. Between the trimmed V and J ends, which lost 0 bases and 5 bases, there was a span of 13 bases. The whole variable domain, filled in from reference TRBV30 and TRBJ1-1, reads SQTIHQWPATLVQPVGSPLSLECTVEGTSNPNLYWYRQAAGRGLQLLFYSVGIGQISSEVPQNLSASRPQDRQFILSSKKLLLSDSGFYLCAWSVLGGMTEAFFGQGTRLTVV.